This T cell receptor (beta chain) was sequenced during a study of T cell responses to AZD1222 COVID-19 vaccine. Study results and caveats: Possibly, clonal diversity was underestimated; donors were largely white British and included more females.

Profiling relied on immunoSEQ multiplex PCR, and the TCRdb table lists in-frame clones only, not all of them. The sample carries about 69,000 clones, approximately 87% recorded once. In this sample, this clone is medium-sized. Its antigen is unidentified. Sequences were derived from peripheral blood, sampled 28 days after the second AZD1222 dose. The clonotype originates from an adult who received the AZD1222 COVID-19 vaccine.

CDR3 loop: CASSLAGTPNEQFF. The CDR3 DNA reads as TGTGCCAGCAGTCTAGCGGGAACCCCCAATGAGCAGTTCTTC. The V gene is TRBV6-2 or TRBV6-3, the J gene TRBJ2-1, with 9 bases lining up with TRBD2. The CDR3 loop spans 14 amino acids. V lost 5 bases and J lost 6; bases outside the gene matches: 5. Germline assignment: CDR1 MNHEY and CDR2 SVGEGT.